The present T cell receptor (beta chain) was sequenced within a study of Graves' ophthalmopathy and Graves' hyperthyroidism. Germline-derived CDR1 and CDR2 are SGHTA and FQGTGA. The CDR3 has 15 amino acids. V was trimmed by 4 bases and J by 3 bases, leaving 16 bases between them. Researchers took RNA transcripts and amplified TCR beta CDR3 regions from them. The authors performed first-round RT-PCR with HTBI primers and then a second-round multiplex PCR. TCRdb passed the multiplex PCR reads through MiXCR, listing each CDR3 protein once. The sample consists of a few hundred thousand distinct CDR3 sequences, approximately 35% of them appearing once.

Sample: peripheral blood or thyroid tissue (not recorded which). The V and J genes are TRBV7-3 and TRBJ2-7; D may be TRBD1 or TRBD2 (6 bases each). The clonotype was recovered from an adult man with Graves' hyperthyroidism. CDR3 protein: CASSSRHRGDYEQYF. CDR3 coding DNA: TGTGCCAGCAGCTCACGGCATAGGGGGGACTACGAGCAGTACTTC.